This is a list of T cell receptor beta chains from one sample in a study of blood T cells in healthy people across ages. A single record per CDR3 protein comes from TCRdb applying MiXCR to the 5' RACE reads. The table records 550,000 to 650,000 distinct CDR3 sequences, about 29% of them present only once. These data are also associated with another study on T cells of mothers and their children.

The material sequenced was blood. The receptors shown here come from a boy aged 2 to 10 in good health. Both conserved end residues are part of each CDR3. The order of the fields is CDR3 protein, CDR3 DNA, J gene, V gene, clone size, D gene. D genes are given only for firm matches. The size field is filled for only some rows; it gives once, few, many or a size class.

CDR3aa: CASSSPGLLKGYTF
CDR3nt: TGTGCCAGCAGTTCCCCGGGACTCCTAAAAGGCTACACCTTC
j_gene: TRBJ1-2
v_gene: TRBV6-5
abundance: .
d_gene: .

CDR3aa: CASSFGGGSDTQYF
CDR3nt: TGCGCCAGCAGCTTTGGCGGGGGGTCAGATACGCAGTATTTT
j_gene: TRBJ2-3
v_gene: TRBV5-1
abundance: few
d_gene: TRBD2

CDR3aa: CASSRPADGYTF
CDR3nt: TGTGCCAGCAGCCGGCCCGCGGATGGCTACACCTTC
j_gene: TRBJ1-2
v_gene: TRBV7-9
abundance: .
d_gene: .

CDR3aa: CAISESPGQGIGETQYF
CDR3nt: TGTGCCATCAGTGAGTCCCCGGGACAGGGGATCGGGGAGACCCAGTACTTC
j_gene: TRBJ2-5
v_gene: TRBV10-3
abundance: .
d_gene: TRBD1

CDR3aa: CASSYDPPIGNSPLHF
CDR3nt: TGTGCCAGCAGTTACGACCCCCCGATCGGTAATTCACCCCTCCACTTT
j_gene: TRBJ1-6
v_gene: TRBV6-6
abundance: .
d_gene: .

CDR3aa: CASSPWDREIEAFF
CDR3nt: TGTGCCAGCAGCCCCTGGGACAGGGAAATCGAAGCTTTCTTT
j_gene: TRBJ1-1
v_gene: TRBV3-1
abundance: few
d_gene: TRBD1

CDR3aa: CSVAPWTVQGYEQYF
CDR3nt: TGCAGCGTAGCACCTTGGACGGTTCAAGGCTACGAGCAGTACTTC
j_gene: TRBJ2-7
v_gene: TRBV29-1
abundance: .
d_gene: .

CDR3aa: CASSLGTGGGGSYGYTF
CDR3nt: TGTGCCAGCAGCTTGGGGACAGGGGGCGGTGGAAGTTATGGCTACACCTTC
j_gene: TRBJ1-2
v_gene: TRBV13
abundance: .
d_gene: TRBD1

CDR3aa: CAASRGVQETQYF
CDR3nt: TGTGCCGCCTCTAGGGGGGTACAAGAGACCCAGTACTTC
j_gene: TRBJ2-5
v_gene: TRBV15
abundance: .
d_gene: .

CDR3aa: CSARFSGRLNEQFF
CDR3nt: TGCAGTGCTAGATTCAGCGGGAGATTAAATGAGCAGTTCTTC
j_gene: TRBJ2-1
v_gene: TRBV20-1
abundance: .
d_gene: TRBD2

CDR3aa: CASSWTGTSGRDTQYF
CDR3nt: TGTGCCAGCAGCTGGACCGGGACTAGCGGTAGAGATACGCAGTATTTT
j_gene: TRBJ2-3
v_gene: TRBV7-2
abundance: .
d_gene: TRBD2

CDR3aa: CSATSGPHNEQFF
CDR3nt: TGCAGTGCTACTAGCGGGCCCCACAATGAGCAGTTCTTC
j_gene: TRBJ2-1
v_gene: TRBV20-1
abundance: few
d_gene: TRBD2

CDR3aa: CASSHVRTGKNQPQHF
CDR3nt: TGTGCCAGCAGCCACGTAAGAACCGGGAAAAATCAGCCCCAGCATTTT
j_gene: TRBJ1-5
v_gene: TRBV14
abundance: few
d_gene: .

CDR3aa: CSAPLGDLSYEQYF
CDR3nt: TGCAGTGCGCCCCTCGGGGACCTCTCCTACGAGCAGTACTTC
j_gene: TRBJ2-7
v_gene: TRBV20-1
abundance: .
d_gene: .

CDR3aa: CAISPGTGASRDEQFF
CDR3nt: TGTGCCATCAGCCCCGGGACAGGGGCATCGAGAGATGAGCAGTTCTTC
j_gene: TRBJ2-1
v_gene: TRBV10-3
abundance: few
d_gene: TRBD1

CDR3aa: CASSLGQGGGELFF
CDR3nt: TGTGCCAGCAGCCTCGGGCAGGGTGGCGGGGAGCTGTTTTTT
j_gene: TRBJ2-2
v_gene: TRBV3-1
abundance: .
d_gene: .

CDR3aa: CASSQALRVGEGLSYNEQFF
CDR3nt: TGTGCCAGCAGCCAAGCTCTAAGGGTTGGGGAGGGACTCTCCTACAATGAGCAGTTCTTC
j_gene: TRBJ2-1
v_gene: TRBV14
abundance: .
d_gene: TRBD2

CDR3aa: CASSQDGLGQETQYF
CDR3nt: TGCGCCAGCAGCCAAGACGGACTGGGGCAAGAGACCCAGTACTTC
j_gene: TRBJ2-5
v_gene: TRBV4-3
abundance: few
d_gene: .

CDR3aa: CASSSIGASGGETQYF
CDR3nt: TGTGCCAGCAGCTCCATTGGGGCTAGCGGGGGAGAGACCCAGTACTTC
j_gene: TRBJ2-5
v_gene: TRBV7-9
abundance: once
d_gene: TRBD2

CDR3aa: CASSPSTSGGETQYF
CDR3nt: TGTGCCAGCAGCCCATCGACTAGCGGGGGGGAGACCCAGTACTTC
j_gene: TRBJ2-5
v_gene: TRBV3-1
abundance: .
d_gene: TRBD2

CDR3aa: CASSLRTSTTGELFF
CDR3nt: TGTGCCAGCAGTTTACGGACTAGCACCACCGGGGAGCTGTTTTTT
j_gene: TRBJ2-2
v_gene: TRBV28
abundance: .
d_gene: TRBD2

CDR3aa: CASSSLRGSGGYTF
CDR3nt: TGTGCCAGCAGTTCACTGCGGGGGTCGGGAGGCTACACCTTC
j_gene: TRBJ1-2
v_gene: TRBV7-9
abundance: few
d_gene: .

CDR3aa: CATSRLAGRQETQYF
CDR3nt: TGTGCCACCAGCAGACTAGCGGGGAGGCAAGAGACCCAGTACTTC
j_gene: TRBJ2-5
v_gene: TRBV15
abundance: .
d_gene: TRBD2

CDR3aa: CASGPPGLIYNEQFF
CDR3nt: TGTGCCAGCGGGCCCCCGGGGCTAATTTACAATGAGCAGTTCTTC
j_gene: TRBJ2-1
v_gene: TRBV27
abundance: few
d_gene: .

CDR3aa: CSVGLGTGGNQPQHF
CDR3nt: TGCAGCGTTGGCCTTGGGACCGGGGGGAATCAGCCCCAGCATTTT
j_gene: TRBJ1-5
v_gene: TRBV29-1
abundance: .
d_gene: .

CDR3aa: CASSSKQGLRYEQYF
CDR3nt: TGTGCCAGCAGTTCCAAGCAGGGGTTGCGGTACGAGCAGTACTTC
j_gene: TRBJ2-7
v_gene: TRBV27
abundance: few
d_gene: .

CDR3aa: CASSEMRANEQFF
CDR3nt: TGTGCCAGCAGTGAAATGAGGGCCAATGAGCAGTTCTTC
j_gene: TRBJ2-1
v_gene: TRBV6-1
abundance: many
d_gene: .

CDR3aa: CASSLLGIEQFF
CDR3nt: TGTGCCAGCAGTTTATTGGGGATTGAGCAGTTCTTC
j_gene: TRBJ2-1
v_gene: TRBV27
abundance: .
d_gene: .

CDR3aa: CASSLFGERNADTQYF
CDR3nt: TGCGCCAGCAGCTTGTTCGGGGAGAGGAACGCAGATACGCAGTATTTT
j_gene: TRBJ2-3
v_gene: TRBV5-1
abundance: few
d_gene: .

CDR3aa: CASSQERAVKDTGELFF
CDR3nt: TGTGCCAGCAGCCAAGAGAGGGCGGTAAAAGACACCGGGGAGCTGTTTTTT
j_gene: TRBJ2-2
v_gene: TRBV3-1
abundance: once
d_gene: .

CDR3aa: CASSLGSGSSYEQYF
CDR3nt: TGTGCCAGCAGCTTAGGTAGCGGTAGCTCCTACGAGCAGTACTTC
j_gene: TRBJ2-7
v_gene: TRBV11-2
abundance: many
d_gene: .

CDR3aa: CSAQGARSTEAFF
CDR3nt: TGCAGTGCCCAGGGGGCGCGTAGCACTGAAGCTTTCTTT
j_gene: TRBJ1-1
v_gene: TRBV20-1
abundance: few
d_gene: TRBD1

CDR3aa: CAWSYRGQETQYF
CDR3nt: TGTGCCTGGAGTTACAGGGGGCAAGAGACCCAGTACTTC
j_gene: TRBJ2-5
v_gene: TRBV30
abundance: .
d_gene: TRBD1

CDR3aa: CSAEPGTSGQETQYF
CDR3nt: TGCAGTGCAGAACCCGGGACTAGCGGCCAAGAGACCCAGTACTTC
j_gene: TRBJ2-5
v_gene: TRBV20-1
abundance: .
d_gene: TRBD2

CDR3aa: CASSQETGALNSPLHF
CDR3nt: TGCGCCAGCAGCCAAGAGACAGGGGCCTTGAATTCACCCCTCCACTTT
j_gene: TRBJ1-6
v_gene: TRBV4-1
abundance: few
d_gene: TRBD1

CDR3aa: CASSVDSSGKLNEQFF
CDR3nt: TGTGCCAGCAGCGTAGATAGCAGCGGGAAACTCAATGAGCAGTTCTTC
j_gene: TRBJ2-1
v_gene: TRBV9
abundance: few
d_gene: TRBD2

CDR3aa: CASSGTGAYNEQFF
CDR3nt: TGTGCCAGCAGCGGGACAGGGGCTTACAATGAGCAGTTCTTC
j_gene: TRBJ2-1
v_gene: TRBV7-8
abundance: few
d_gene: TRBD1

CDR3aa: CAISNGQLTYEQYF
CDR3nt: TGTGCCATTAGTAACGGACAGCTAACCTACGAGCAGTACTTC
j_gene: TRBJ2-7
v_gene: TRBV6-2/TRBV6-3
abundance: once
d_gene: .

CDR3aa: CASSQPGPYEQYF
CDR3nt: TGCGCCAGCAGCCAACCCGGGCCTTACGAGCAGTACTTC
j_gene: TRBJ2-7
v_gene: TRBV4-1
abundance: .
d_gene: .

CDR3aa: CASSQDRLVETQYF
CDR3nt: TGTGCCAGCAGCCAAGACAGGCTTGTGGAGACCCAGTACTTC
j_gene: TRBJ2-5
v_gene: TRBV14
abundance: .
d_gene: .

CDR3aa: CSAKAASGGANEQFF
CDR3nt: TGCAGTGCCAAAGCAGCCAGCGGGGGGGCCAATGAGCAGTTCTTC
j_gene: TRBJ2-1
v_gene: TRBV20-1
abundance: once
d_gene: TRBD2